This T cell receptor beta chain was found in a study of T cells in Graves' hyperthyroidism and ophthalmopathy. Study observations and caveats: Blood shared most expanded thyroid clonotypes above 0.001.

Used for diagnoses were clinical symptoms, serum thyroxine and TRAb, thyroid ultrasound and orbital computed tomography. V shed 6 bases, J shed 7 bases, and the junction held 6 bases outside the gene matches. CDR1 SQVTM and CDR2 ANQGSEA come from the germline V gene. This CDR3 spans 14 amino acids. About this clonotype: What it binds is unknown.

RNA transcripts served as the template for amplifying TCR beta CDR3 regions. During a first-round RT-PCR of the TCR CDR3, the HTBI primer set was used. Each CDR3 protein gets one entry after TCRdb re-called the multiplex PCR reads with MiXCR. The data hold 600,000 to 900,000 distinct CDR3 sequences, with 15% to 20% observed a single time. This TCR came from a man aged 18 to 30 with Graves' hyperthyroidism. The rearrangement links TRBV29-1 to TRBJ2-4, with 13 positions matching TRBD2. The sequencing input was blood. The DNA for the CDR3 is TGCAGCGTCGCTGGGACTAGCGGGACGAACATTCAGTACTTC. This gives the protein CSVAGTSGTNIQYF.